The clone carrying this TCR beta chain was counted a few times. TCRB transcripts that were expressed got sequenced, as all of the isolated RNA had been reverse transcribed. Sequencing was performed with immunoSEQ multiplex PCR; in TCRdb, only in-frame clones are kept and a portion is missing. This table has more than 300,000 clones, 10% to 15% appearing once. The data stem from a study of beta chain features in type 1 diabetes. The purity of all sorted populations exceeded 98%. Trimming took 2 bases from V and 4 from J, leaving 11 bases between them. Germline V lookup: CDR1 LGHNA, CDR2 YNFKEQ. The CDR3 is made up of 14 amino acids.

The sequenced material came from naive CD4+ T cells from blood. The source of this sequence is a man in his late teens or twenties in good health. This rearrangement joins TRBV4-2 to TRBJ2-5, with D perhaps matching TRBD2 (5 bases). The CDR3 reads CASSQSLLAETQYF. In DNA form, the CDR3 reads TGTGCCAGCAGCCAATCCCTGCTAGCAGAGACCCAGTACTTC.